This TCR beta chain was documented in a study of blood T cell repertoires in COVID-19. TCRdb's copy holds only in-frame clones and misses some; the assay was immunoSEQ multiplex PCR. The sample includes roughly 300,000 clones, roughly 86% seen only once; the top ten take about 1.6%. This CDR3 spans 15 amino acids. The germline gives CDR1 MNHEY, CDR2 SVGAGI. V gave up 6 bases and J gave up 7 bases; unmatched junction bases: 12. The clonotype originates from a woman aged 45 to 65 with acute or convalescent COVID-19. Material for sequencing was peripheral blood. The gene calls are TRBV6-5 and TRBJ2-7; TRBD1 aligns across 10 bases. CDR3 nucleotides: TGTGCCAGCAGCCTCTCCGGGACAGGGGATTCTGAGCAGTACTTC. Encoded protein: CASSLSGTGDSEQYF.